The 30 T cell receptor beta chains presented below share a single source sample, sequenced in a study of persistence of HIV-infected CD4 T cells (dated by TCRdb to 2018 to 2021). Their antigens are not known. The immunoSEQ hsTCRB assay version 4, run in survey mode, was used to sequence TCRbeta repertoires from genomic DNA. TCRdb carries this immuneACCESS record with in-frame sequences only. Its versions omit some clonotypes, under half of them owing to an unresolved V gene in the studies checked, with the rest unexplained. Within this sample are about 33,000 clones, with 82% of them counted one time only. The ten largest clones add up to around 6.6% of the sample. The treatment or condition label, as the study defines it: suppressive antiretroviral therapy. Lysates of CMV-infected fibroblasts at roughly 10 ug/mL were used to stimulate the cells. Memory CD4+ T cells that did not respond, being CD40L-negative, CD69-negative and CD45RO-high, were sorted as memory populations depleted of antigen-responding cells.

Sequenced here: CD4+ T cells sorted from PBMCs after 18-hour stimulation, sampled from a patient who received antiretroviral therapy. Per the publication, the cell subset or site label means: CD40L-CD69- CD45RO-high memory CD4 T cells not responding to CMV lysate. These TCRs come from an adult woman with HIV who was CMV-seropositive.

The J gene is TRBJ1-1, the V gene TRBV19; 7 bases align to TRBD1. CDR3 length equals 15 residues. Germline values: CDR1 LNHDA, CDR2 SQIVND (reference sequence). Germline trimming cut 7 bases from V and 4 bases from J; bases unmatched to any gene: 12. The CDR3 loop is CASTSRGSGVTEAFF. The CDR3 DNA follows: TGTGCCAGTACCTCCAGGGGGAGCGGCGTCACTGAAGCTTTCTTT. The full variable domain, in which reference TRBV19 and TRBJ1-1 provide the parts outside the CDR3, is DGGITQSPKYLFRKEGQNVTLSCEQNLNHDAMYWYRQDPGQGLRLIYYSQIVNDFQKGDIAEGYSVSREKKESFPLTVTSAQKNPTAFYLCASTSRGSGVTEAFFGQGTRLTVV.

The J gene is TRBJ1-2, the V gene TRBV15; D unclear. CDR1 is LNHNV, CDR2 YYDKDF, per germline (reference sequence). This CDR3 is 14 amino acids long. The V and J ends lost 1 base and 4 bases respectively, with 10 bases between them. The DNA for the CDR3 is TGTGCCACCAGCAGAGGTGCAGGAACCTATGGCTACACCTTC. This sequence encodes CATSRGAGTYGYTF.

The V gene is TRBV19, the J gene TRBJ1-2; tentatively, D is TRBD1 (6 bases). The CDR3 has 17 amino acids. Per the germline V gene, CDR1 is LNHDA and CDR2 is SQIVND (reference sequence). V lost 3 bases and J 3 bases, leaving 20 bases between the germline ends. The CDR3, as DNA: TGTGCCAGTAGTATTACTTTGGGGACAAGAGGTGACTATGGCTACACCTTC. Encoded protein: CASSITLGTRGDYGYTF.

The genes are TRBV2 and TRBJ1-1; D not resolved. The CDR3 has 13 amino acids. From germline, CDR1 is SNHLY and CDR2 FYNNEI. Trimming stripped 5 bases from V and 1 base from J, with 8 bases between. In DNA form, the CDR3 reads TGTGCCAGCAGTTCCAACAGGAACACTGAAGCTTTCTTT. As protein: CASSSNRNTEAFF.

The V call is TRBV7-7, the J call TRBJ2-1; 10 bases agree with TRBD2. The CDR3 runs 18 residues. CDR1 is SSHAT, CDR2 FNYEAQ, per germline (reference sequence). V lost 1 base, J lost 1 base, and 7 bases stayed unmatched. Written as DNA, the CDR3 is TGTGCCAGCAGCTTAGAGGCTAGCGGGAGTCCTTCCTACAATGAGCAGTTCTTC. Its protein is CASSLEASGSPSYNEQFF.

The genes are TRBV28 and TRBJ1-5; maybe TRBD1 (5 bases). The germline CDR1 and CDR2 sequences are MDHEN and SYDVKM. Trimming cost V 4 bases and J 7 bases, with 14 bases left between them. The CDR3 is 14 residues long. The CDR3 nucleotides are TGTGCCAGCAGTTCGGGACCCTTGGGGCAGCCCCAGCATTTT. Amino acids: CASSSGPLGQPQHF.

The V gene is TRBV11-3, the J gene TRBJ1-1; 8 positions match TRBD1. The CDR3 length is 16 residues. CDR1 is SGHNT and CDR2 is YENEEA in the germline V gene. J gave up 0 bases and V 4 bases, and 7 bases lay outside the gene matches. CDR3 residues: CASSSPRGLVNTEAFF. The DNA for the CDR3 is TGTGCCAGCAGCTCCCCCAGGGGGCTGGTGAACACTGAAGCTTTCTTT.

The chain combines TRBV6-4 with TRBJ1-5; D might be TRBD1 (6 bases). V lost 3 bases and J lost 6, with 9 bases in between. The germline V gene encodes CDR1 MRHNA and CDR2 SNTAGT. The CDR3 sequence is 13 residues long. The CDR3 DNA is TGTGCCAGCAGTGAGCTCAGGGGTCAGCCCCAGCATTTT. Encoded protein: CASSELRGQPQHF.

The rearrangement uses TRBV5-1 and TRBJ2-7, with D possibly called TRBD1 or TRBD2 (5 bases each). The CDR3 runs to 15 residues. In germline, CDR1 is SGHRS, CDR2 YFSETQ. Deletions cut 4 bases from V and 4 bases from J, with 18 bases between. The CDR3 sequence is CASSVTGAGGYEQYF. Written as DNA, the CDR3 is TGCGCCAGCAGCGTCACCGGGGCGGGCGGGTACGAGCAGTACTTC.

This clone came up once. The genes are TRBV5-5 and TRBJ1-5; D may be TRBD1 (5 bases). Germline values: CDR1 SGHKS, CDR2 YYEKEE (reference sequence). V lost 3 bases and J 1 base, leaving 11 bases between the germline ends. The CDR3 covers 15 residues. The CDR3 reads CASSSTEGSNQPQHF. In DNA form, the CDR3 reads TGTGCCAGCAGCTCTACCGAGGGGAGCAATCAGCCCCAGCATTTT. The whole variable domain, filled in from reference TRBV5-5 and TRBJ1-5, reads DAGVTQSPTHLIKTRGQQVTLRCSPISGHKSVSWYQQVLGQGPQFIFQYYEKEERGRGNFPDRFSARQFPNYSSELNVNALLLGDSALYLCASSSTEGSNQPQHFGDGTRLSIL.

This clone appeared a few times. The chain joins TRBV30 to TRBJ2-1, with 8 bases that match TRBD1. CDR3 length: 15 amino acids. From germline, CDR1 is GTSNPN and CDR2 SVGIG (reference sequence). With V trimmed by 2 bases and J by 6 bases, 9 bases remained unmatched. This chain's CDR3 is CAWSPGRGPINEQFF. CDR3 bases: TGTGCCTGGAGTCCGGGCAGGGGGCCCATCAATGAGCAGTTCTTC.

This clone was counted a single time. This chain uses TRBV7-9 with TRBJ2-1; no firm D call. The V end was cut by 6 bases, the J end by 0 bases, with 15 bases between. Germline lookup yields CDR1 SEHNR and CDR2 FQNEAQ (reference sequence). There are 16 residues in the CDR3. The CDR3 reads CASSVRVPSSYNEQFF. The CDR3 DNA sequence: TGTGCCAGCAGTGTCCGGGTGCCGAGCTCCTACAATGAGCAGTTCTTC.

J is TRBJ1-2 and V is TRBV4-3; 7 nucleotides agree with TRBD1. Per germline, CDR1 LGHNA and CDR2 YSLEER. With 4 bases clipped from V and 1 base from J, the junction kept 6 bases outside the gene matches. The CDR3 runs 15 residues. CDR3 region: CASSPTGDSNYGYTF. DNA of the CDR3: TGCGCCAGCAGCCCCACAGGGGACAGTAACTATGGCTACACCTTC.

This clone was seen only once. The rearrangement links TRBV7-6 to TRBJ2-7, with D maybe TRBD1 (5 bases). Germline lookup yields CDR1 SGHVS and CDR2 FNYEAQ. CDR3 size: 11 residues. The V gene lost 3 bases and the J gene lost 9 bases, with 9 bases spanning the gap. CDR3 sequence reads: CASSLGQGQYF. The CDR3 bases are TGTGCCAGCAGCTTGGGTCAGGGGCAGTACTTC.

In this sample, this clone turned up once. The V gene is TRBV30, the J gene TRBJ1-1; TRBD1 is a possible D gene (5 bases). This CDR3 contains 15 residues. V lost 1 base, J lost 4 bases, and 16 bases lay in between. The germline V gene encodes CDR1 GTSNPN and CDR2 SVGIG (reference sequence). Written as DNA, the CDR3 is TGTGCCTGGAGTGAGAGGCGCCCTCAGGGCACTGAAGCTTTCTTT. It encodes CAWSERRPQGTEAFF.

The CDR3 is CAISGGRELNTEAFF. The DNA of the CDR3 is TGTGCCATCAGTGGAGGTCGGGAATTAAACACTGAAGCTTTCTTT. This chain connects TRBV10-3 to TRBJ1-1; no clear D gene. The CDR3 sequence is 15 residues long. The V and J ends lost 4 bases and 2 bases respectively, with 14 bases between them. Germline V gene data show CDR1 as ENHRY and CDR2 as SYGVKD.

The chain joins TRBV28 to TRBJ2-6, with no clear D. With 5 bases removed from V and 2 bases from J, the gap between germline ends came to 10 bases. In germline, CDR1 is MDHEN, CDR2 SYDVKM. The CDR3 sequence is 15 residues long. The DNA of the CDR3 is TGTGCCAGCAGTAGTTTGGCGGCTGGGGCCAACGTCCTGACTTTC. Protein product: CASSSLAAGANVLTF.

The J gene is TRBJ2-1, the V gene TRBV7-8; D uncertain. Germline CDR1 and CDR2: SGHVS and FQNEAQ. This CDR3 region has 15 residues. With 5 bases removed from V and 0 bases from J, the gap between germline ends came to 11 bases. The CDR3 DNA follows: TGTGCCAGCAGCCACCGGCAAAGCTCCTACAATGAGCAGTTCTTC. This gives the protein CASSHRQSSYNEQFF. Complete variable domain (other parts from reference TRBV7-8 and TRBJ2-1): GAGVSQSPRYKVAKRGQDVALRCDPISGHVSLFWYQQALGQGPEFLTYFQNEAQLDKSGLPSDRFFAERPEGSVSTLKIQRTQQEDSAVYLCASSHRQSSYNEQFFGPGTRLTVL.

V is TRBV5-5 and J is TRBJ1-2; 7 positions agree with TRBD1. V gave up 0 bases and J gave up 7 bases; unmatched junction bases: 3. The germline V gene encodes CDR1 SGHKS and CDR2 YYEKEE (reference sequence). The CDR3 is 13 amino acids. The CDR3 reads CASSLAGTVGYTF. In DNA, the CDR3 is TGTGCCAGCAGCTTGGCCGGGACAGTTGGCTACACCTTC.

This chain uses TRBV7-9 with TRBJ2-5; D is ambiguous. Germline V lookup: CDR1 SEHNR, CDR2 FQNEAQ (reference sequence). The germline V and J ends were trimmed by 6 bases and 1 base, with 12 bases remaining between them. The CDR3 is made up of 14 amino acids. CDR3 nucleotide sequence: TGTGCCAGCAGAACGACACAAATCCAAGAGACCCAGTACTTC. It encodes CASRTTQIQETQYF.

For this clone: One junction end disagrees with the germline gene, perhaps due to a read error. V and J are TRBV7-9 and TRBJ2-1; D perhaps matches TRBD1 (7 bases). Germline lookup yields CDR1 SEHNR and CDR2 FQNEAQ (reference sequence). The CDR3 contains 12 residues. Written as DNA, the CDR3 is TGTGCCAGCAGCAGACAGGGCCCGGGCGGGGTCTTC. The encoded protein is CASSRQGPGGVF.

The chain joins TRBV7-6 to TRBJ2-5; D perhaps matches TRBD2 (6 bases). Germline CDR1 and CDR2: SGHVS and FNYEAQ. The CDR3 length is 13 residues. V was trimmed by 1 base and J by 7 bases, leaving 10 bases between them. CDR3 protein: CASSLDWRGTQYF. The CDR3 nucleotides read TGTGCCAGCAGCTTAGATTGGAGGGGGACCCAGTACTTC.

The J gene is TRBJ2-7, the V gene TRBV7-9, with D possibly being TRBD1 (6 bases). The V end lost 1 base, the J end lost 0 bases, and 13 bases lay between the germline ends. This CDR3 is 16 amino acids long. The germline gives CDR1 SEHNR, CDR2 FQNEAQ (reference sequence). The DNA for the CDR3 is TGTGCCAGCAGCTTAGGGGGACATCCCCTCTCCTACGAGCAGTACTTC. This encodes CASSLGGHPLSYEQYF.

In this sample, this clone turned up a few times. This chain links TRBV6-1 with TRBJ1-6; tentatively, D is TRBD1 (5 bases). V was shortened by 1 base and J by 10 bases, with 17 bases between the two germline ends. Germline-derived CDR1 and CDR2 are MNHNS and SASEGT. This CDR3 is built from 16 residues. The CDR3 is CASSEGQGIYKSPLHF. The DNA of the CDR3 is TGTGCCAGCAGTGAAGGGCAGGGTATTTACAAATCACCCCTCCACTTT.

CDR3 nucleotides: TGTGCCAGCAGCTTGAATAGGAGATTTGAGACCTACGACGAGCAGTACTTC. Encoded protein: CASSLNRRFETYDEQYF. This chain uses TRBV5-4 with TRBJ2-7; D unresolved. The germline V gene has CDR1 SGHNT and CDR2 YYREEE (reference sequence). V was clipped by 1 base and J by 5 bases, with 22 bases between them. The CDR3 has 17 residues.

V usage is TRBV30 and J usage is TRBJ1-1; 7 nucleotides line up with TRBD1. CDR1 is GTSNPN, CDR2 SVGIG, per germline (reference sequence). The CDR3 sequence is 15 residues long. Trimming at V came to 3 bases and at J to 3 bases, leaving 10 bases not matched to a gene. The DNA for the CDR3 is TGTGCCTGGAGGACACGGACAGGAGTATACACTGAAGCTTTCTTT. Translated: CAWRTRTGVYTEAFF.

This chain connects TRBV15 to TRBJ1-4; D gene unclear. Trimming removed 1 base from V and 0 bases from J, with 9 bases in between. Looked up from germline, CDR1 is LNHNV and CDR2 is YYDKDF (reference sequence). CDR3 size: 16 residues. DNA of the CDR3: TGTGCCACCAGCAGAGGTCGAGGGTCAACTAATGAAAAACTGTTTTTT. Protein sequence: CATSRGRGSTNEKLFF.

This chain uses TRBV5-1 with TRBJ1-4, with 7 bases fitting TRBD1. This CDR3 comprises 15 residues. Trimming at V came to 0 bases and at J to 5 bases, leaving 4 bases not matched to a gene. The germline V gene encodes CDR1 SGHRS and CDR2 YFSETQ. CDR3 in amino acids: CASSLAGTENEKLFF. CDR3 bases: TGCGCCAGCAGCTTGGCCGGGACAGAGAATGAAAAACTGTTTTTT.

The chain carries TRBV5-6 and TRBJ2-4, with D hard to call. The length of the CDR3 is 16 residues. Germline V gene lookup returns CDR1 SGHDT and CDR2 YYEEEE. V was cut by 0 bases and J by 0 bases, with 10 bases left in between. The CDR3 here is CASSLVGRIAKNIQYF. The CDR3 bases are TGTGCCAGCAGCTTGGTGGGCAGAATAGCCAAAAACATTCAGTACTTC.

CDR3 protein: CATTNAYEQYF. Written as DNA, the CDR3 is TGTGCCACCACAAACGCCTACGAGCAGTACTTC. The rearrangement links TRBV12-3 or TRBV12-4 to TRBJ2-7; no firm D call. The CDR3 consists of 11 residues. Trimming left V 10 bases short and J 2 bases short, with 9 bases between.